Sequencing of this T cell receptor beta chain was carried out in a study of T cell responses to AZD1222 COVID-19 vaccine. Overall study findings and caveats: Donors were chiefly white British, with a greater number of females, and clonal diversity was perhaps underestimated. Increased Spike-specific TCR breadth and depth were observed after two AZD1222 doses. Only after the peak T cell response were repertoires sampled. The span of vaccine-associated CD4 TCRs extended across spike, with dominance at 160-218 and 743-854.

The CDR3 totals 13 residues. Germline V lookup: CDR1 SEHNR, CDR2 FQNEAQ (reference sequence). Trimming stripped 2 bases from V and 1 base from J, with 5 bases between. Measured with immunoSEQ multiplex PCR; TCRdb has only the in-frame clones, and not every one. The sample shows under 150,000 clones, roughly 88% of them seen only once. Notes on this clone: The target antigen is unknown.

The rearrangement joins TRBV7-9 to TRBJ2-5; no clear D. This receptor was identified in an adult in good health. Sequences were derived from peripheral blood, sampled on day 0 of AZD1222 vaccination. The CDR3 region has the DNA TGTGCCAGCAGCTTATTCCCCCAAGAGACCCAGTACTTC. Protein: CASSLFPQETQYF.